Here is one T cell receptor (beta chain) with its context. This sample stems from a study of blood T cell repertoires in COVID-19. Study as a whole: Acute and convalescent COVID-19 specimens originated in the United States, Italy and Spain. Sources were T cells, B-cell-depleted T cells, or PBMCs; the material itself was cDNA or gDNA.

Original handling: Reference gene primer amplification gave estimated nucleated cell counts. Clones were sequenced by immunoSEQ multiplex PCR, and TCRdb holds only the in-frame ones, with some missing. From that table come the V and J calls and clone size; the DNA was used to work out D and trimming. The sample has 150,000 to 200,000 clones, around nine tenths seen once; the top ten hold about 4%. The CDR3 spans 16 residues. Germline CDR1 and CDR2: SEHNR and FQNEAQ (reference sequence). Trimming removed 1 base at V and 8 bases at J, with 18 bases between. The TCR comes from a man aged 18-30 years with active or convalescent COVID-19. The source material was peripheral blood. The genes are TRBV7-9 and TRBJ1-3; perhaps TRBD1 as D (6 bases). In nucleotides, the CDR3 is TGTGCCAGCAGCTTAGATCGCAGGGGTATTATGGACACCATATATTTT. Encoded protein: CASSLDRRGIMDTIYF.